This TCR beta chain was sequenced for a study of blood T cell repertoires in COVID-19. The CDR3 covers 17 residues. V was pared by 5 bases and J by 0 bases, with 5 bases of the junction left unmatched. Germline loops: CDR1 LGHNA, CDR2 YNFKEQ. Generated by immunoSEQ multiplex PCR, the TCRdb table keeps only in-frame clones and is missing some. The sample has roughly 150,000 clones, approximately 80% seen once. This sequence was found in a woman in her 50s who had recovered from COVID-19. The chain uses TRBV4-2 and TRBJ2-6; 9 bases map to TRBD2. Sequenced: PBMCs or T cells enriched from blood (not recorded which). CDR3 in amino acids: CASSTGGGGSGANVLTF. The CDR3 bases are TGTGCCAGCAGCACTGGCGGGGGGGGCTCTGGGGCCAACGTCCTGACTTTC.